The 21 T cell receptor beta chains given below trace back to one sample, sequenced in a study of CD8+ T cells in alopecia areata. As the sequencing template, cDNA was produced by extracting RNA and reverse transcribing it. Sequencing was performed with immunoSEQ multiplex PCR; in TCRdb, only in-frame clones are kept and a portion is missing. The table lists about 210,000 clones, 64% of them singletons. Treatment given: oral pan-JAK inhibitor, 5-10 mg twice daily. The sequencing here drew on CD4+ T cells sorted from blood, taken at week 4, from a patient treated with tofacitinib. All receptors come from a human donor with alopecia areata.

The gene calls are TRBV5-1 and TRBJ1-1; TRBD1 aligns across 7 bases. Germline V CDR1 and CDR2: SGHRS, YFSETQ. V lost 2 bases, J lost 5 bases, and 3 bases stayed unmatched. The CDR3 sequence is 13 residues long. CDR3 nucleotide sequence: TGCGCCAGCAGCTTAGAGGGGGCAACTGAAGCTTTCTTT. It codes for CASSLEGATEAFF.

The rearrangement links TRBV27 to TRBJ1-5, with D tentatively TRBD1 (5 bases). Trimming took 6 bases from V and 4 from J, leaving 19 bases between them. CDR3 length: 16 amino acids. Germline V gene lookup returns CDR1 MNHEY and CDR2 SMNVEV (reference sequence). In DNA, the CDR3 is TGTGCCAGCAGCCCGTGGGGGACCCTGAAAAATCAGCCCCAGCATTTT. This translates into CASSPWGTLKNQPQHF.

The chain has TRBV6-5 and TRBJ2-7, with D possibly called TRBD1 or TRBD2 (7 bases each). V shed 4 bases and J shed 6 bases, with 19 bases lying between them. This CDR3 has 15 residues. Germline assignment: CDR1 MNHEY and CDR2 SVGAGI. CDR3 residues: CASSLREGRGSEQYF. The CDR3 coding sequence is TGTGCCAGCAGTTTAAGGGAGGGCAGGGGGAGCGAGCAGTACTTC.

J is TRBJ1-5 and V is TRBV4-2; TRBD1 matches at 9 bases. The CDR3 length is 17 residues. Per germline, CDR1 LGHNA and CDR2 YNFKEQ. Trimming cost V 1 base and J 1 base; bases outside gene matches: 5. The CDR3 nucleotides are TGTGCCAGCAGCCAAGTAGTGGGACAGGGAAGCAATCAGCCCCAGCATTTT. This encodes CASSQVVGQGSNQPQHF.

The chain recombines TRBV2 with TRBJ2-5; 7 nucleotides line up with TRBD2. Unmatched junction bases numbered 6, after V lost 6 bases and J lost 2 bases. CDR1 is SNHLY and CDR2 is FYNNEI in the germline V gene. This CDR3 is 14 amino acids long. DNA for the CDR3: TGTGCCAGCAGCCGGGACTACTCACAAGAGACCCAGTACTTC. Protein sequence: CASSRDYSQETQYF.

This sequence joins TRBV5-6 and TRBJ2-3; TRBD2 agrees at 11 bases. V gave up 5 bases and J gave up 6 bases; unmatched junction bases: 17. This CDR3 comprises 18 residues. Germline CDR1 SGHDT, CDR2 YYEEEE. CDR3 DNA sequence: TGTGCCAGCAGTTCGCGACGACTAGCGGGGTACTTTATGGATACGCAGTATTTT. It encodes CASSSRRLAGYFMDTQYF.

This clone appeared a few times. The V and J genes are TRBV5-4 and TRBJ2-3; D may be TRBD2 (7 bases). V shed 0 bases and J shed 3 bases, with 14 bases lying between them. CDR1 SGHNT and CDR2 YYREEE come from the germline V gene (reference sequence). The CDR3 loop spans 16 amino acids. This CDR3 reads CASSLAGRGGTDTQYF. The CDR3 nucleotides are TGTGCCAGCAGCTTGGCAGGCAGGGGAGGGACAGATACGCAGTATTTT.

In this sample, this clone turned up a few times. The chain has TRBV6-5 and TRBJ1-1, with D tentatively TRBD1 (5 bases). The V and J ends lost 7 bases and 0 bases respectively, with 12 bases between them. CDR1 is MNHEY, CDR2 SVGAGI, per germline. The CDR3 runs 14 residues. The chain's CDR3 is CASTQGTLNTEAFF. The DNA for the CDR3 is TGTGCCAGCACTCAGGGAACCTTGAACACTGAAGCTTTCTTT.

The chain has TRBV10-3 and TRBJ2-1; unclear D gene. V lost 3 bases to trimming and J lost 4 bases, with 1 base between them. From germline, CDR1 is ENHRY and CDR2 SYGVKD. This CDR3 has 11 residues. For the CDR3, the DNA is TGTGCCATCAGTGATTACAATGAGCAGTTCTTC. As protein: CAISDYNEQFF.

On this clone itself: The identical CDR3 is also encoded by other nucleotide sequences in the sample. J is TRBJ2-7 and V is TRBV5-1, with D unresolved. CDR1 SGHRS and CDR2 YFSETQ come from the germline V gene. This CDR3 spans 13 amino acids. Deletions cut 4 bases from V and 1 base from J, with 9 bases between. For the CDR3, the DNA is TGCGCCAGCAGCCGAGGTAGTTCCTACGAGCAGTACTTC. It yields the protein CASSRGSSYEQYF.

In its sample, this clone was seen once. The chain links TRBV29-1 to TRBJ2-3, with 8 bases identical to TRBD1. The V segment lost 3 bases and the J segment 5 bases; nucleotides outside the gene matches: 4. CDR1 is SQVTM, CDR2 ANQGSEA, per germline. The CDR3 consists of 13 residues. CDR3 loop: CSVEGQERDTQYF. The CDR3 bases are TGCAGCGTTGAGGGACAGGAACGAGATACGCAGTATTTT.

The chain carries TRBV9 and TRBJ2-3, with TRBD1 identical over 7 bases. V lost 4 bases to trimming and J lost 4 bases; unmatched junction nucleotides: 6. The V gene's germline CDR1 is SGDLS and CDR2 YYNGEE. The CDR3 contains 14 residues. The CDR3 here is CASSQTGRADTQYF. In nucleotides, the CDR3 is TGTGCCAGCAGCCAGACAGGGCGAGCAGATACGCAGTATTTT.

This clone appeared once. The J gene is TRBJ2-5, the V gene TRBV29-1; TRBD1 matches 9 bases. V was pared by 7 bases and J by 3 bases, with 6 bases of the junction left unmatched. Germline CDR1 SQVTM, CDR2 ANQGSEA. CDR3 size: 13 residues. CDR3: CSASGQGKETQYF. DNA of the CDR3: TGCAGCGCCTCGGGACAGGGTAAAGAGACCCAGTACTTC.

The chain has TRBV18 and TRBJ1-5; possibly TRBD1 for D (5 bases). Germline V gene lookup returns CDR1 KGHSH and CDR2 LQKENI. The CDR3 length is 14 residues. The V end was cut by 6 bases, the J end by 0 bases, with 9 bases between. DNA of the CDR3: TGTGCCAGCTCCCCCAGGGATAGCAATCAGCCCCAGCATTTT. Its protein is CASSPRDSNQPQHF. Full variable domain (outside the CDR3, taken from reference TRBV18 and TRBJ1-5): NAGVMQNPRHLVRRRGQEARLRCSPMKGHSHVYWYRQLPEEGLKFMVYLQKENIIDESGMPKERFSAEFPKEGPSILRIQQVVRGDSAAYFCASSPRDSNQPQHFGDGTRLSIL.

The CDR3 region has the DNA TGCGCCAGCAGCTCAGGGACAGGGGGCCAGATGAACACTGAAGCTTTCTTT. Its translation: CASSSGTGGQMNTEAFF. The rearrangement joins TRBV5-1 to TRBJ1-1, with 12 bases identical to TRBD1. The germline V gene has CDR1 SGHRS and CDR2 YFSETQ. This CDR3 is built from 17 residues. Trimming removed 3 bases from V and 0 bases from J; junction bases left unmatched: 6.

The J gene is TRBJ2-5, the V gene TRBV14; D uncertain. V gave up 0 bases and J gave up 2 bases, with 7 bases separating them. The CDR3 extends over 14 amino acids. Per germline, CDR1 SGHDN and CDR2 FVKESK. The CDR3 nucleotides read TGTGCCAGCAGCCAAGATTCGACTCAAGAGACCCAGTACTTC. Encoded protein: CASSQDSTQETQYF.

The chain combines TRBV11-3 with TRBJ2-5, with TRBD2 matching 10 bases. Germline V gives CDR1 SGHNT, CDR2 YENEEA. The junction had 2 bases not matched to a gene; V was cut back by 1 base and J by 0 bases. The CDR3 totals 16 residues. The DNA for the CDR3 is TGTGCCAGCAGCTTAGGAGCGGGGGGGTACCAAGAGACCCAGTACTTC. It translates to CASSLGAGGYQETQYF.

There are a few counts of this clone. At one end, the junction sequence differs from germline, possibly due to a read error. V is TRBV7-7 and J is TRBJ2-2; perhaps D is TRBD1 or TRBD2 (5 bases each). Germline assignment: CDR1 SSHAT and CDR2 FNYEAQ (reference sequence). The CDR3 is 12 amino acids. This chain's CDR3 is CASRDVAGELFF. Here the CDR3 DNA reads TGTGCTAGCAGGGACGTGGCCGGGGAGCTGTTTTTT.

This chain links TRBV30 with TRBJ2-7; 8 bases line up with TRBD1. The germline V gene encodes CDR1 GTSNPN and CDR2 SVGIG (reference sequence). The CDR3 extends over 12 amino acids. V was pared by 3 bases and J by 2 bases, with 0 bases of the junction left unmatched. This CDR3 reads CAWSRGPYEQYF. The CDR3 nucleotides read TGTGCCTGGAGCAGGGGGCCCTACGAGCAGTACTTC.

V usage is TRBV18 and J usage is TRBJ2-7, with D perhaps TRBD1 (6 bases). The germline V gene has CDR1 KGHSH and CDR2 LQKENI. This CDR3 contains 14 residues. Trimming shortened V by 3 bases and J by 0 bases, and 9 bases separated the two germline ends. The CDR3 here is CASSPDRSSYEQYF. The CDR3 nucleotides are TGTGCCAGCTCACCCGACAGGAGCTCCTACGAGCAGTACTTC.

This rearrangement joins TRBV15 to TRBJ1-5; D uncertain. Germline V gives CDR1 LNHNV, CDR2 YYDKDF (reference sequence). The CDR3 consists of 14 residues. V was clipped by 0 bases and J by 10 bases, with 13 bases between them. This CDR3 reads CATSRDRVGGPQHF. CDR3 DNA: TGTGCCACCAGCAGAGATCGTGTGGGCGGACCCCAGCATTTT.